The 20 T cell receptor beta chains presented below share a single source sample, sequenced in a study of blood T cell repertoires in COVID-19 (dated by TCRdb to the early 2020s). Receptor libraries were prepared by the immunoSEQ multiplex PCR assay. TCRdb took over this immuneACCESS table, retaining in-frame rearrangements with V and J assigned. Such tables are incomplete; in checked studies, under half of the missing clones stem from an unresolved V gene, and the remainder is unexplained. For this sample the table gives 200,000 to 250,000 clones, of which more than 80% were detected only once. The top ten clonotypes cover just over 0.85% of the sample. The specimen sequenced was PBMCs or T cells enriched from blood (not recorded which). These receptors came from a man aged 50 to 60 who had been exposed to COVID-19.

CDR3 loop: CSVDAAGPSTDTQYF. Written as DNA, the CDR3 is TGCAGCGTTGATGCAGCGGGGCCCAGCACAGATACGCAGTATTTT. The chain couples TRBV29-1 to TRBJ2-3; TRBD2 agrees at 7 bases. The CDR3 extends over 15 amino acids. CDR1 and CDR2 (germline): SQVTM, ANQGSEA. The J segment lost 0 bases and the V segment lost 3 bases, leaving 6 bases of the junction unmatched.

This chain uses TRBV7-2 with TRBJ2-1, with TRBD1 as a possible D gene (7 bases). The CDR3 totals 14 residues. The V gene's germline CDR1 is SGHTA and CDR2 FQGNSA. V was cut by 4 bases and J by 5 bases, with 12 bases left in between. In DNA form, the CDR3 reads TGTGCCAGCAGCTACCAGGGGGGAGACAATGAGCAGTTCTTC. Encoded protein: CASSYQGGDNEQFF.

The V and J genes are TRBV19 and TRBJ1-4; D gene unclear. The CDR3 is made up of 13 amino acids. Trimming removed 5 bases at V and 6 bases at J, with 10 bases between. CDR1 and CDR2 from the germline V gene are LNHDA and SQIVND (reference sequence). In nucleotides, the CDR3 is TGTGCCAGTAGTCTTCCACTTGATGAAAAACTGTTTTTT. Its protein is CASSLPLDEKLFF.

The chain couples TRBV30 to TRBJ2-1, with D possibly being TRBD1 (6 bases). The CDR3 is 12 residues long. Trimming left V 3 bases short and J 8 bases short, with 11 bases between. The V gene's germline CDR1 is GTSNPN and CDR2 SVGIG (reference sequence). The CDR3 DNA follows: TGTGCCTGGAGCTCGACAGGTTATGAGCAGTTCTTC. This translates into CAWSSTGYEQFF. Full variable domain (rest looked up from reference TRBV30 and TRBJ2-1): SQTIHQWPATLVQPVGSPLSLECTVEGTSNPNLYWYRQAAGRGLQLLFYSVGIGQISSEVPQNLSASRPQDRQFILSSKKLLLSDSGFYLCAWSSTGYEQFFGPGTRLTVL.

The chain uses TRBV5-1 and TRBJ2-5; D might be TRBD2 (6 bases). Per germline, CDR1 SGHRS and CDR2 YFSETQ. V was clipped by 5 bases and J by 5 bases, with 13 bases between them. There are 13 residues in the CDR3. In DNA form, the CDR3 reads TGCGCCAGCAGACGCGGGAATGGGGAGACCCAGTACTTC. This codes for CASRRGNGETQYF.

This chain links TRBV18 with TRBJ1-4; 11 bases align to TRBD1. Trimming removed 4 bases from V and 7 bases from J; junction bases left unmatched: 5. Germline-derived CDR1 and CDR2 are KGHSH and LQKENI. This CDR3 has 15 amino acids. CDR3: CASSRGQGATEKLFF. The CDR3 DNA is TGTGCCAGCTCACGCGGACAGGGGGCGACTGAAAAACTGTTTTTT.

In this sample, this clone turned up a few times. The chain joins TRBV4-2 to TRBJ2-7, with D perhaps TRBD2 (6 bases). This CDR3 spans 14 amino acids. Germline lookup yields CDR1 LGHNA and CDR2 YNFKEQ. The V and J ends lost 1 base and 2 bases respectively, with 9 bases between them. CDR3 amino acids: CASSQVGGTYEQYF. For the CDR3, the DNA is TGTGCCAGCAGCCAAGTGGGGGGAACCTACGAGCAGTACTTC.

The V call is TRBV5-1, the J call TRBJ2-7; D might be TRBD2 (5 bases). The CDR3 has 14 amino acids. The V end was cut by 2 bases, the J end by 2 bases, with 11 bases between. The germline gives CDR1 SGHRS, CDR2 YFSETQ. CDR3 DNA sequence: TGCGCCAGCAGCTTTGCCGGGGTAGCCTACGAGCAGTACTTC. Translation: CASSFAGVAYEQYF.

This chain joins TRBV30 and TRBJ2-1, with 7 bases that match TRBD1. There are 14 residues in the CDR3. CDR1 GTSNPN and CDR2 SVGIG come from the germline V gene (reference sequence). Trimming at V came to 0 bases and at J to 3 bases, leaving 2 bases not matched to a gene. CDR3 sequence reads: CAWSVGQYYNEQFF. The DNA of the CDR3 is TGTGCCTGGAGTGTGGGACAGTACTACAATGAGCAGTTCTTC.

J is TRBJ1-6 and V is TRBV28; 10 bases are a match to TRBD1. The germline V gene has CDR1 MDHEN and CDR2 SYDVKM. V trimming: 6 bases; J trimming: 14 bases; junction bases outside the gene matches: 10. This CDR3 has 14 amino acids. The CDR3 is CASRRQGAFPALHF. The CDR3 region has the DNA TGTGCCAGCAGACGACAGGGGGCGTTTCCGGCCCTCCACTTT.

The rearrangement uses TRBV30 and TRBJ1-2, with 8 bases fitting TRBD1. CDR3 length: 13 residues. V lost 5 bases, J lost 7 bases, and 9 bases stayed unmatched. Germline CDR1 reads GTSNPN; CDR2 reads SVGIG (reference sequence). The CDR3 sequence is CAWELEDRGGYTF. Written as DNA, the CDR3 is TGTGCCTGGGAGTTGGAAGACAGGGGTGGCTACACCTTC.

This sequence joins TRBV7-9 and TRBJ1-4; D might be TRBD1 (5 bases). The length of the CDR3 is 16 residues. Germline CDR1 SEHNR, CDR2 FQNEAQ (reference sequence). V was pared by 5 bases and J by 5 bases, with 18 bases between. The CDR3 loop is CASSTAMEGRNEKLFF. DNA for the CDR3: TGTGCCAGCAGCACCGCGATGGAGGGACGAAATGAAAAACTGTTTTTT.

The gene calls are TRBV15 and TRBJ2-1; D may be TRBD1 (6 bases). CDR1 is LNHNV, CDR2 YYDKDF, per germline (reference sequence). The CDR3 has 16 amino acids. Trimming stripped 2 bases from V and 10 bases from J, with 21 bases between. The CDR3 sequence is CATSRSPNQQGKEQFF. The DNA of the CDR3 is TGTGCCACCAGCAGATCCCCGAATCAACAGGGAAAAGAGCAGTTCTTC.

This clone was found a few times. The rearrangement uses TRBV5-1 and TRBJ2-5, with D maybe TRBD2 (6 bases). CDR1 is SGHRS and CDR2 is YFSETQ in the germline V gene. V dropped 1 base and J dropped 5 bases, with 21 bases sitting between them. The CDR3 is made up of 17 amino acids. DNA of the CDR3: TGCGCCAGCAGCTTGAGTTTCGGAGCCGGGACTGTCGAGACCCAGTACTTC. As protein: CASSLSFGAGTVETQYF.

This chain connects TRBV10-2 to TRBJ2-2; 14 bases map to TRBD2. In germline, CDR1 is WSHSY, CDR2 SAAADI. This CDR3 comprises 23 residues. With 3 bases clipped from V and 0 bases from J, the junction kept 18 bases outside the gene matches. The CDR3 DNA reads as TGCGCCAGCAGTGAATTGACTTTTTTGGGACTAGCGGGAGACCTACCGAACACCGGGGAGCTGTTTTTT. The encoded protein is CASSELTFLGLAGDLPNTGELFF.

The rearrangement uses TRBV3-1 (or the pseudogene TRBV3-2) and TRBJ1-1, with 10 bases matching TRBD1. CDR1 and CDR2 (germline): LGHDT, YNNKEL (reference sequence). The CDR3 is made up of 16 amino acids. After removal of 4 bases from V and 1 base from J, the junction contained 6 bases not matched to a gene. The CDR3 protein is CASSPWTGGWNTEAFF. In DNA, the CDR3 is TGTGCCAGCAGCCCGTGGACAGGGGGTTGGAACACTGAAGCTTTCTTT.

The chain has TRBV28 and TRBJ1-5; 10 bases match TRBD1. CDR1 is MDHEN, CDR2 SYDVKM, per germline. The V segment lost 6 bases and the J segment 6 bases; nucleotides outside the gene matches: 8. There are 15 residues in the CDR3. The CDR3 DNA sequence: TGTGCCAGCAGACGACAGGGGGCATGGAGTCAGCCCCAGCATTTT. Translating it yields CASRRQGAWSQPQHF.

This clone was observed a single time. This chain connects TRBV2 to TRBJ1-2; D may be TRBD1 (6 bases). CDR3 size: 14 residues. The germline V and J ends were trimmed by 7 bases and 0 bases, with 12 bases remaining between them. Germline lookup yields CDR1 SNHLY and CDR2 FYNNEI. The CDR3 region has the DNA TGTGCCAGCATCCGACAGGCCACTAACTATGGCTACACCTTC. Translation gives CASIRQATNYGYTF.

The V call is TRBV7-2, the J call TRBJ1-5; tentatively, D is TRBD1 (5 bases). Germline V gene lookup returns CDR1 SGHTA and CDR2 FQGNSA. The ends were cut back, 1 base at V and 0 bases at J, with 10 bases in the middle. This CDR3 spans 16 amino acids. The DNA for the CDR3 is TGTGCCAGCAGCTTAGGCCCAGGGATTAGCAATCAGCCCCAGCATTTT. This translates into CASSLGPGISNQPQHF.

The chain recombines TRBV30 with TRBJ2-3; 12 nucleotides match TRBD2. The junction had 5 bases not matched to a gene; V was cut back by 5 bases and J by 5 bases. CDR1 GTSNPN and CDR2 SVGIG come from the germline V gene (reference sequence). This CDR3 has 14 amino acids. The CDR3 region is CAWGLAGSQDTQYF. Here the CDR3 DNA reads TGTGCCTGGGGACTAGCGGGGTCCCAAGATACGCAGTATTTT.